This T cell receptor beta chain was observed in a study of human T cells and chemical hapten exposure. Study-level information: The study traced per-sample TCR yield variation mainly to small differences in pooled library volumes.

Per the germline V gene, CDR1 is SQVTM and CDR2 is ANQGSEA. The CDR3 has 14 residues. V was shortened by 7 bases and J by 1 base, with 14 bases between the two germline ends. This clonotype was observed at least ten times. The target antigen is unknown. Sample time point: patch test 1, 2 weeks after DPC sensitization. As for treatment: therapeutic diphenylcyclopropenone sensitization with weekly scalp DPC. Blood was drawn before each patch test was applied. TCRdb passed the RACE reads through MiXCR, listing each CDR3 protein once. The sample has 70,000 to 100,000 distinct CDR3 sequences, 7% to 8% seen once. Study-wide results and caveats: The donors suffered from alopecia, so their immune response may not match that of healthy people.

The source of this sequence is a woman in her thirties with alopecia areata. Some clones in this sample may be carry-over from other donors' samples. The sample was whole blood, taken in connection with sensitization to the hapten diphenylcyclopropenone (DPC). The chain employs TRBV29-1 and TRBJ2-1; maybe TRBD1 (5 bases). The CDR3: CSADGAGSYNEQFF. As DNA, the CDR3 is TGCAGCGCTGACGGAGCAGGGTCCTACAATGAGCAGTTCTTC.